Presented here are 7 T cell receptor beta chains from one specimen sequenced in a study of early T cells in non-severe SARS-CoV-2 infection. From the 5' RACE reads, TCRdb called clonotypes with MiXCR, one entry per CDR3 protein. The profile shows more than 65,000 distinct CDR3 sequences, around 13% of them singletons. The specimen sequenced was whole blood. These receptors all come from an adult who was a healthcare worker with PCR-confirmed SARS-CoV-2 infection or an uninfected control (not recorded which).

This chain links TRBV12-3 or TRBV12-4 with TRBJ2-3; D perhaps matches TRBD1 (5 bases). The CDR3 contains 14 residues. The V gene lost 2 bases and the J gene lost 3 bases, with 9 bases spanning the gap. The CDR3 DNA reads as TGTGCCAGCAGTTTACAGGACATAACAGATACGCAGTATTTT. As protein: CASSLQDITDTQYF.

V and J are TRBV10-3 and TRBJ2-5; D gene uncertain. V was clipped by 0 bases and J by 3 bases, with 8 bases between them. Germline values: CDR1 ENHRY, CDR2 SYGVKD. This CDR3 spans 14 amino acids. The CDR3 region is CAISESATKETQYF. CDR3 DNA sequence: TGTGCCATCAGTGAGTCTGCCACTAAAGAGACCCAGTACTTC.

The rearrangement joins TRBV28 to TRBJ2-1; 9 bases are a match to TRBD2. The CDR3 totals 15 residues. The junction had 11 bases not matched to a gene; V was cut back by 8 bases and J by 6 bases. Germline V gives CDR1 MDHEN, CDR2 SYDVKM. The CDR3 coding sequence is TGTGCCAGCCGACCCCCGGCGGGAGGGCGCAATGAGCAGTTCTTC. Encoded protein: CASRPPAGGRNEQFF.

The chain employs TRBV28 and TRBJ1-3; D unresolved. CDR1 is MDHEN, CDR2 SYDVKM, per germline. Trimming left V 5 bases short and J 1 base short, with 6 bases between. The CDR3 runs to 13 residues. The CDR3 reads CASSPSSGNTIYF. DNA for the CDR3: TGTGCCAGCAGTCCTAGTTCTGGAAACACCATATATTTT.

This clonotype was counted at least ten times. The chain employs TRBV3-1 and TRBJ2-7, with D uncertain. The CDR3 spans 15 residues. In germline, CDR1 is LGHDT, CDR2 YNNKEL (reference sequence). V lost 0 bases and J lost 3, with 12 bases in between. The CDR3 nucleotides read TGTGCCAGCAGCCAAGATCGAAGGGTTTACTACGAGCAGTACTTC. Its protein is CASSQDRRVYYEQYF.

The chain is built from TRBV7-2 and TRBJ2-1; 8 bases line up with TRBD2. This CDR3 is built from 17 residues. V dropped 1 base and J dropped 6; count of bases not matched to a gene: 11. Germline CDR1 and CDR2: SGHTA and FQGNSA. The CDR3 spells CASSLGGAGLAGNEQFF. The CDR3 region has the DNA TGTGCCAGCAGCTTAGGGGGTGCCGGGCTAGCGGGCAATGAGCAGTTCTTC. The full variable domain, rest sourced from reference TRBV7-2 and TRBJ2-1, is GAGVSQSPSNKVTEKGKDVELRCDPISGHTALYWYRQSLGQGLEFLIYFQGNSAPDKSGLPSDRFSAERTGGSVSTLTIQRTQQEDSAVYLCASSLGGAGLAGNEQFFGPGTRLTVL.

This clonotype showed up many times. The CDR3 region is CSVGVGSQPQHF. Written as DNA, the CDR3 is TGCAGCGTCGGCGTCGGGAGTCAGCCCCAGCATTTT. The chain couples TRBV29-1 to TRBJ1-5; D is unclear. Per germline, CDR1 SQVTM and CDR2 ANQGSEA. Deletions cut 6 bases from V and 6 bases from J, with 12 bases between. The CDR3 sequence is 12 residues long. Full variable domain (outside the CDR3, taken from reference TRBV29-1 and TRBJ1-5): SAVISQKPSRDICQRGTSLTIQCQVDSQVTMMFWYRQQPGQSLTLIATANQGSEATYESGFVIDKFPISRPNLTFSTLTVSNMSPEDSSIYLCSVGVGSQPQHFGDGTRLSIL.